What follows are 25 T cell receptor beta chains derived from one specimen sequenced in a study of cytomegalovirus exposure and HLA in healthy donors (TCRdb year 2017). Library creation used the immunoSEQ multiplex PCR assay. For the multiplex PCR, a mixture combining 60 forward primers for TCR Vbeta segments and 13 reverse primers for TCR Jbeta segments was used. This immuneACCESS table, as held by TCRdb, lists in-frame sequences with V and J called but not all clones. Of the missing ones, under half trace to an unresolved V gene in checked studies; the others have no known cause. Present in this sample are about 150,000 clones, 70% to 85% of which were seen just once. The leading ten clones occupy 6.5% to 7% of the sample. The sequencing sample was made of PBMCs. The receptors were gathered from a man aged 40-49 years in good health and CMV-seropositive.

The chain is built from TRBV5-1 and TRBJ1-1; 9 bases match TRBD1. There are 15 residues in the CDR3. CDR1 is SGHRS and CDR2 is YFSETQ in the germline V gene. With 5 bases clipped from V and 4 bases from J, the junction kept 9 bases outside the gene matches. The DNA of the CDR3 is TGCGCCAGCAGTTCACAGGGGGCGGGAGGCACTGAAGCTTTCTTT. Encoded protein: CASSSQGAGGTEAFF.

V and J are TRBV25-1 and TRBJ1-2; the D gene is possibly TRBD1 (5 bases). Germline CDR1 MGHDK, CDR2 SYGVNS. V shed 1 base and J shed 2 bases, with 11 bases lying between them. The CDR3 is made up of 15 amino acids. CDR3 sequence: CASSEWGDLNYGYTF. As DNA, the CDR3 is TGTGCCAGCAGTGAATGGGGGGACTTAAACTATGGCTACACCTTC.

The rearrangement joins TRBV6-6 to TRBJ2-1; maybe TRBD1 (5 bases). The CDR3 extends over 15 amino acids. Trimming removed 8 bases at V and 2 bases at J, with 16 bases between. Per the germline V gene, CDR1 is MNHNY and CDR2 is SVGAGI (reference sequence). The CDR3 protein is CASCSSGSPYNEQFF. The CDR3, as DNA: TGTGCCAGCTGTTCATCAGGGTCCCCCTACAATGAGCAGTTCTTC.

The chain couples TRBV19 to TRBJ2-3, with 7 bases fitting TRBD1. V dropped 5 bases and J dropped 2; count of bases not matched to a gene: 4. The CDR3 loop spans 14 amino acids. Germline V gives CDR1 LNHDA, CDR2 SQIVND (reference sequence). Written as DNA, the CDR3 is TGTGCCAGTAGTCAAGACAGGGCCACAGATACGCAGTATTTT. As protein: CASSQDRATDTQYF.

A few counts support this clone. This CDR3 is CAWSGSGGSDTGELFF. The CDR3 DNA sequence: TGTGCCTGGAGTGGTAGTGGCGGGAGCGACACCGGGGAGCTGTTTTTT. The chain joins TRBV30 to TRBJ2-2; 7 nucleotides line up with TRBD2. V lost 1 base, J lost 3 bases, and 8 bases stayed unmatched. The V gene's germline CDR1 is GTSNPN and CDR2 SVGIG (reference sequence). This CDR3 region has 16 residues.

This clone was found a few times. This chain connects TRBV5-6 to TRBJ2-3; 16 positions agree with TRBD2. V gave up 3 bases and J gave up 4 bases; unmatched junction bases: 2. The CDR3 is 16 residues long. Germline CDR1 reads SGHDT; CDR2 reads YYEEEE. CDR3 DNA: TGTGCCAGCAGCTCGGGACTAGCGGGAGGGTCAGATACGCAGTATTTT. Its translation: CASSSGLAGGSDTQYF.

The CDR3 protein is CASSAGGRSFNEQFF. The CDR3 DNA reads TGTGCCAGCAGTGCTGGCGGGAGATCTTTCAATGAGCAGTTCTTC. The rearrangement uses TRBV6-4 and TRBJ2-1; TRBD2 matches 7 bases. The CDR3 sequence is 15 residues long. The V segment lost 4 bases and the J segment 6 bases; nucleotides outside the gene matches: 9. In germline, CDR1 is MRHNA, CDR2 SNTAGT.

The V and J genes are TRBV5-1 and TRBJ1-1, with 7 nucleotides matching TRBD1. The CDR3 runs 15 residues. V trimming: 4 bases; J trimming: 10 bases; junction bases outside the gene matches: 16. Per the germline V gene, CDR1 is SGHRS and CDR2 is YFSETQ. The CDR3 loop is CASSLLQGDPPGAFF. The CDR3 DNA reads TGCGCCAGCAGCCTTCTCCAGGGGGATCCGCCCGGAGCTTTCTTT.

The CDR3 region is CASSYVQGSSYEQYF. As DNA, the CDR3 is TGTGCCAGCAGTTATGTTCAGGGGTCGAGCTACGAGCAGTACTTC. The chain carries TRBV6-5 and TRBJ2-7; D is perhaps TRBD1 (6 bases). The ends were cut back, 3 bases at V and 3 bases at J, with 15 bases in the middle. This CDR3 is built from 15 residues. Germline V gene lookup returns CDR1 MNHEY and CDR2 SVGAGI.

The chain combines TRBV6-1 with TRBJ2-1, with 8 bases that match TRBD2. V gave up 7 bases and J gave up 7 bases; unmatched junction bases: 12. This CDR3 spans 15 amino acids. Per germline, CDR1 MNHNS and CDR2 SASEGT. The CDR3 loop is CASTFSGRSSNEQFF. The DNA of the CDR3 is TGTGCCAGCACATTCAGCGGGAGATCTTCAAATGAGCAGTTCTTC.

This clone was found a few times. In the same sample, other DNA sequences code for this CDR3. The chain carries TRBV5-1 and TRBJ1-4; TRBD1 agrees at 11 bases. Germline CDR1 is SGHRS and CDR2 is YFSETQ. The CDR3 covers 13 residues. The J segment lost 7 bases and the V segment lost 8 bases, leaving 4 bases of the junction unmatched. The CDR3 sequence is CASSGTGGEKLFF. CDR3 DNA: TGCGCCAGTTCCGGGACAGGGGGTGAAAAACTGTTTTTT.

The gene calls are TRBV18 and TRBJ2-1; TRBD2 agrees at 8 bases. The J segment lost 0 bases and the V segment lost 3 bases, leaving 4 bases of the junction unmatched. This CDR3 has 16 amino acids. CDR1 is KGHSH and CDR2 is LQKENI in the germline V gene. CDR3: CASSPGLAGSYNEQFF. In nucleotides, the CDR3 is TGTGCCAGCTCACCCGGACTAGCCGGCTCCTACAATGAGCAGTTCTTC.

The V and J genes are TRBV25-1 and TRBJ1-2, with TRBD1 as a possible D gene (5 bases). The CDR3 has 14 residues. Trimming removed 3 bases from V and 5 bases from J, with 13 bases in between. In germline, CDR1 is MGHDK, CDR2 SYGVNS. CDR3 sequence reads: CASSDWGLRYGYTF. The DNA for the CDR3 is TGTGCCAGCAGTGATTGGGGCTTACGTTATGGCTACACCTTC.

The CDR3 DNA reads TGTGCCTGGAATAGGGGGACGGGAGAGACCCAGTACTTC. As protein: CAWNRGTGETQYF. The chain recombines TRBV30 with TRBJ2-5; tentative D call: TRBD1 (6 bases). The V gene's germline CDR1 is GTSNPN and CDR2 SVGIG (reference sequence). The CDR3 is made up of 13 amino acids. V lost 4 bases, J lost 4 bases, and 13 bases lay in between.

The chain combines TRBV27 with TRBJ2-7; possibly TRBD1 for D (5 bases). CDR1 is MNHEY and CDR2 is SMNVEV in the germline V gene (reference sequence). The CDR3 is 13 residues long. Trimming removed 8 bases from V and 2 bases from J, with 13 bases in between. In nucleotides, the CDR3 is TGTGCCAGCGCTTTTCAGGGTCCCTACGAGCAGTACTTC. Translated: CASAFQGPYEQYF.

This chain connects TRBV28 to TRBJ2-7; the D gene is possibly TRBD1 (6 bases). Germline V CDR1 and CDR2: MDHEN, SYDVKM. The CDR3 totals 17 residues. Trimming removed 3 bases from V and 1 base from J, with 19 bases in between. The CDR3 DNA sequence: TGTGCCAGCAGTTTTTGGCCGGGTCGTCAGGGGTCCTACGAGCAGTACTTC. This gives the protein CASSFWPGRQGSYEQYF.

This rearrangement joins TRBV21-1 to TRBJ1-5; the table's D call, TRBD1, was not checked against the DNA. TRBV21-1 is annotated as a pseudogene. The CDR3 totals 16 residues. The CDR3 spells CASSKAGAESNQPQHF. CDR3 DNA: TGTGCCAGCAGCAAAGCGGGGGCAGAGAGCAATCAGCCCCAGCATTTT.

Turning to this clone: Germline is not matched at one junction end, which may reflect a read error. The chain couples TRBV7-9 to TRBJ2-7, with 8 bases aligning to TRBD2. Germline V gene lookup returns CDR1 SEHNR and CDR2 FQNEAQ (reference sequence). The CDR3 length is 16 residues. Here the CDR3 DNA reads TGTTCCAGCAGCCACCGACTAGCGACACTCTCCTACGAGCAGTACTTC. The encoded protein is CSSSHRLATLSYEQYF.

The genes are TRBV5-1 and TRBJ1-2; D not certain. CDR3 length: 14 residues. The germline V gene has CDR1 SGHRS and CDR2 YFSETQ. Trimming removed 4 bases from V and 8 bases from J, with 18 bases in between. The CDR3 DNA sequence: TGCGCCAGCAGCGCCGGGTCTAAGTCGTTAGGCTACACCTTC. Translating gives CASSAGSKSLGYTF.

The chain couples TRBV27 to TRBJ1-2; D might be TRBD1 (5 bases). V was shortened by 6 bases and J by 8 bases, with 25 bases between the two germline ends. The CDR3 length is 16 residues. Germline-derived CDR1 and CDR2 are MNHEY and SMNVEV (reference sequence). In DNA form, the CDR3 reads TGTGCCAGCAGCTTCAGAACGGGGACTCCGATAGGAGGCTACACCTTC. Its protein is CASSFRTGTPIGGYTF.

The V and J genes are TRBV28 and TRBJ2-4; 8 bases match TRBD1. V gave up 6 bases and J gave up 8 bases; unmatched junction bases: 9. CDR3 length: 14 amino acids. Germline-derived CDR1 and CDR2 are MDHEN and SYDVKM. In DNA, the CDR3 is TGTGCCAGCAGGGTAGGACAGGGATCGGACATTCAGTACTTC. This codes for CASRVGQGSDIQYF.

V is TRBV28 and J is TRBJ1-5; 9 bases map to TRBD1. CDR3 length: 16 residues. V lost 2 bases to trimming and J lost 6 bases; unmatched junction nucleotides: 8. CDR1 is MDHEN, CDR2 SYDVKM, per germline. CDR3 amino acids: CASSLGWGQGGQPQHF. CDR3 DNA: TGTGCCAGCAGTTTAGGCTGGGGACAGGGAGGTCAGCCCCAGCATTTT. Supplemented by reference TRBV28 and TRBJ1-5, the full variable domain reads DVKVTQSSRYLVKRTGEKVFLECVQDMDHENMFWYRQDPGLGLRLIYFSYDVKMKEKGDIPEGYSVSREKKERFSLILESASTNQTSMYLCASSLGWGQGGQPQHFGDGTRLSIL.

V is TRBV7-8 and J is TRBJ2-1; D ambiguous. This CDR3 comprises 13 residues. Germline CDR1 and CDR2: SGHVS and FQNEAQ. Trimming took off 3 bases at V and 7 bases at J, with 10 bases between the two ends. In DNA, the CDR3 is TGTGCCAGCAGCTTTCCTAGTGCGAATGAGCAGTTCTTC. Encoded protein: CASSFPSANEQFF.

This clone appeared once. This chain joins TRBV7-8 and TRBJ2-1; 10 nucleotides align to TRBD2. Germline V CDR1 and CDR2: SGHVS, FQNEAQ. V dropped 4 bases and J dropped 2; count of bases not matched to a gene: 14. The CDR3 length is 19 residues. CDR3 sequence (DNA): TGTGCCAGCAGCTCGCCGTGGGCTAGCGGGAGAATCACCTACAATGAGCAGTTCTTC. Protein: CASSSPWASGRITYNEQFF.

V gene TRBV6-5 combines with J gene TRBJ2-2; a weak D match, TRBD2 (6 bases). CDR1 is MNHEY and CDR2 is SVGAGI in the germline V gene. With 0 bases removed from V and 4 bases from J, the gap between germline ends came to 6 bases. There are 14 residues in the CDR3. The CDR3 is CASSYSGGTGELFF. DNA for the CDR3: TGTGCCAGCAGTTACTCGGGGGGCACCGGGGAGCTGTTTTTT.